The entry that follows covers one TCR beta chain sequence. Its cognate antigen is unknown. This CDR3 has 11 residues. V dropped 2 bases and J dropped 8 bases, with 5 bases sitting between them. Germline CDR1 reads SGHRS; CDR2 reads YFSETQ. Semi-nested PCR with Nested Universal Primer A followed constant-region reverse priming of full-length variable regions. TCRdb ran MiXCR on the 5' RACE reads and lists one entry per CDR3 protein. The sample contains tens of thousands of distinct CDR3 sequences, less than 30% of which appear only once. The sorted Tregs were CD4+CD25+CD127-/low cells. General observations from the study: Tumor memory CD4+ T cell TCR gene usage clustered with blood and lymph node memory CD4+ cells and lymph node naive CD4+ cells. The larger cohort examined one V-J beta rearrangement, not whole repertoires. Tumor-infiltrating Treg TCR alpha and beta sequences overlapped most with tumor naive CD4+ T cells, then blood naive.

This TCR came from a female donor with breast cancer. Sequenced material: tumor-infiltrating Tregs sorted from the breast tumor. The rearrangement joins TRBV5-1 to TRBJ2-1; no firm D call. This CDR3 is CASSFGDEQFF. In DNA, the CDR3 is TGCGCCAGCAGCTTTGGTGATGAGCAGTTCTTC.